These 5 T cell receptor beta chains were all obtained from the same sample, sequenced in a study of cytomegalovirus exposure and HLA in healthy donors (dated by TCRdb to between 2016 and 2019). Library method: the immunoSEQ multiplex PCR assay. For the multiplex PCR, a mixture combining 60 forward primers for TCR Vbeta segments and 13 reverse primers for TCR Jbeta segments was used. The source is immuneACCESS, and TCRdb retained only in-frame sequences with V and J called. Part of the clones is not carried over; for the studies checked, unresolved V genes explain less than half of this, and the remainder is unexplained. This sample's table contains over 150,000 clones. The top ten clonotypes cover roughly 0.74% of the sample. The specimen sequenced was PBMCs. The origin of the receptors is a boy younger than 18 in good health and CMV-seronegative.

V usage is TRBV7-2 and J usage is TRBJ2-1, with a possible D match to TRBD2 (6 bases). The ends were cut back, 7 bases at V and 7 bases at J, with 14 bases in the middle. CDR1 and CDR2 from the germline V gene are SGHTA and FQGNSA. This CDR3 has 13 amino acids. DNA of the CDR3: TGTGCCAGCATCACCGGGGGATGGAATGAGCAGTTCTTC. Its translation: CASITGGWNEQFF.

In the case of this clone: One junction end disagrees with the germline gene, perhaps due to a read error. The V and J genes are TRBV27 and TRBJ2-7; D unclear. Germline CDR1 is MNHEY and CDR2 is SMNVEV (reference sequence). The CDR3 consists of 13 residues. The CDR3 region has the DNA TGTGCCGGCAGTTTAGGCGAGGCCTACGAGCAGTACTTC. Its protein product is CAGSLGEAYEQYF.

V usage is TRBV2 and J usage is TRBJ1-1; 7 bases agree with TRBD1. The CDR3 spans 15 residues. V shed 5 bases, J shed 1 base, and the junction held 7 bases outside the gene matches. Germline V CDR1 and CDR2: SNHLY, FYNNEI. The CDR3 bases are TGTGCCAGCAGTAAAGGGGGCAGGGCGAACACTGAAGCTTTCTTT. It translates to CASSKGGRANTEAFF.

The chain is built from TRBV4-1 and TRBJ1-1; 7 nucleotides agree with TRBD1. This CDR3 region has 15 residues. Unmatched junction bases numbered 7, after V lost 6 bases and J lost 0 bases. CDR1 MGHRA and CDR2 YSYEKL come from the germline V gene. DNA of the CDR3: TGCGCCAGCAGGCAAACGGGACAGATGAACACTGAAGCTTTCTTT. This sequence encodes CASRQTGQMNTEAFF.

The gene calls are TRBV11-2 and TRBJ2-4, with 9 bases lining up with TRBD1. The CDR3 totals 16 residues. Germline loops: CDR1 SGHAT, CDR2 FQNNGV. With V trimmed by 2 bases and J by 4 bases, 6 bases remained unmatched. In DNA, the CDR3 is TGTGCCAGCAGCTTATACAGGGGGCTAGAAAAAAACATTCAGTACTTC. Translated, it gives CASSLYRGLEKNIQYF.